This T cell receptor beta chain was obtained from a study of T cell repertoires in cytomegalovirus infection. Study at large: Matching HLA type and CMV infection were both indicated by public TCR beta signatures. General observations from the study: There were carriers of CMV plus the relevant HLA, and cumulative public TCR beta family frequency identified them.

For this clonotype: Its antigen is as yet unknown.

TCRdb re-derived calls from the reads in MiXCR, one entry per CDR3 protein. The table has a few hundred thousand distinct CDR3 sequences, around 40% seen once. With V trimmed by 3 bases and J by 0 bases, 5 bases remained unmatched. The CDR3 is 16 residues long. Germline assignment: CDR1 MNHEY and CDR2 SMNVEV (reference sequence). Source: cultured PBMCs, taken from culture after CMV antigen stimulation. The sequence derives from a human donor in good health (CMV status not recorded). Some clones in this sample may be carry-over from other donors' samples. The chain employs TRBV27 and TRBJ2-1, with 7 bases that match TRBD1. The CDR3: CASSFGTVDSYNEQFF. The CDR3, as DNA: TGTGCCAGCAGTTTCGGGACAGTCGACTCCTACAATGAGCAGTTCTTC.